This T cell receptor beta chain was sequenced in a study of blood T cell repertoires in COVID-19. As for the study in general: Acute and convalescent COVID-19 specimens originated in the United States, Italy and Spain.

The assay was immunoSEQ multiplex PCR, and TCRdb's table has in-frame clones only and misses some. The data contain about 120,000 clones, about four fifths of them seen just once; the ten biggest clones take up about 9.4%. The length of the CDR3 is 15 residues. The germline V gene has CDR1 MDHEN and CDR2 SYDVKM. After removal of 5 bases from V and 8 bases from J, the junction contained 9 bases not matched to a gene. Sequencing was done on a sample of peripheral blood. The chain recombines TRBV28 with TRBJ1-4; the match to TRBD1 covers 9 bases. This clonotype originated in a human donor in a cohort sampled during active COVID-19. The CDR3 reads CASSIPTGGQEKLFF. In DNA, the CDR3 is TGTGCCAGCAGTATCCCGACAGGGGGGCAGGAAAAACTGTTTTTT.